Listed below are T cell receptor beta chains from one sample, sequenced in a study of blood T cell repertoires in COVID-19. Sequencing used immunoSEQ multiplex PCR; TCRdb keeps in-frame clones, though not all of them. The data hold 150,000 to 200,000 clones, with roughly 82% observed a single time. The specimen was peripheral blood. The receptors shown here come from a woman aged 70-85 years with acute or convalescent COVID-19. Both conserved end residues are part of each CDR3. A D gene is named only where the DNA matches it firmly. Only some rows state a clone size, as once, few, many or a class for expanded clones.

abundance	d_gene	v_gene	j_gene	CDR3nt	CDR3aa
NA	NA	TRBV11-3	TRBJ1-1	TGTGCCAGCAGCTCCTTAGGGGGTGAAGCTTTCTTT	CASSSLGGEAFF
NA	TRBD2	TRBV5-5	TRBJ2-1	TGTGCCAGCAGCTTGTATCTAGCGGGGGGGCATGAGCAGTTCTTC	CASSLYLAGGHEQFF
once	TRBD2	TRBV25-1	TRBJ2-7	TGTGCCAGCCAAAGGACTAGCGGGGGATCAAGAGAGCAGTACTTC	CASQRTSGGSREQYF
NA	TRBD1	TRBV6-5	TRBJ2-1	TGTGCCAGCGGATACAGGGGGACCTACAATGAGCAGTTCTTC	CASGYRGTYNEQFF
NA	TRBD1	TRBV15	TRBJ2-7	TGTGCCACCAGCAGAGATAGGGGGCCCTACGAGCAGTACTTC	CATSRDRGPYEQYF
once	TRBD2	TRBV5-4	TRBJ2-1	TGTGCCAGCAGCGCTAGCGGGAGGCGCTACAATGAGCAGTTCTTC	CASSASGRRYNEQFF
once	NA	TRBV6-1	TRBJ1-3	TGTGCCAGCAGTGAATACAAACGACCAGGGATTTTTGGAAACACCATATATTTT	CASSEYKRPGIFGNTIYF
NA	TRBD2	TRBV7-2	TRBJ2-5	TGTGCCAGCAGCTTAGCTAGCGGGGGGGCCCAAGAGACCCAGTACTTC	CASSLASGGAQETQYF
NA	NA	TRBV3-1/TRBV3-2	TRBJ2-3	TGTGCCAGCAGCCGGATACAGGGTAATACGCAGTATTTT	CASSRIQGNTQYF
NA	NA	TRBV7-9	TRBJ2-2	TGTGCCAGCAGCCCCGGACAGTCCACCGGGGAGCTGTTTTTT	CASSPGQSTGELFF
NA	NA	TRBV7-6	TRBJ2-1	TGTGCCAGCAGCCTTGGACCAGGGAATGAGCAGTTCTTC	CASSLGPGNEQFF
NA	TRBD1	TRBV3-1/TRBV3-2	TRBJ2-7	TGTGCCAGCAGCCGTACTATGGGACAGCGTTCCTACGAGCAGTACTTC	CASSRTMGQRSYEQYF
NA	NA	TRBV7-3	TRBJ1-2	TGTGCCAGCAGCTTGGAGGGTACGTTTGGCTACACCTTC	CASSLEGTFGYTF
NA	NA	TRBV6-2/TRBV6-3	TRBJ1-1	TGTGCCAGCAGTTACCCAGTTCACACTGAAGCTTTCTTT	CASSYPVHTEAFF
NA	TRBD1	TRBV7-2	TRBJ2-2	TGTGCCAGCAGCTTAGGATCAGGACAGGGGGCGAACACCGGGGAGCTGTTTTTT	CASSLGSGQGANTGELFF
NA	TRBD1	TRBV2	TRBJ1-2	TGTGCCAGCAGTGAGACGACCAGACAGGGTGACGGCTACACCTTC	CASSETTRQGDGYTF
NA	NA	TRBV18	TRBJ1-6	TGTGCCAGCTCCGAAGTGGGCAGTAGAAGGAATTCACCCCTCCACTTT	CASSEVGSRRNSPLHF
few	NA	TRBV4-3	TRBJ1-2	TGCGCCAGCAGCCAAGAGGTATCAGGGGTCTATGGCTACACCTTC	CASSQEVSGVYGYTF
few	TRBD2	TRBV5-1	TRBJ2-3	TGCGCCAGCAGCCTCCCGGGGGGGGGTGATACGCAGTATTTT	CASSLPGGGDTQYF
many	TRBD1	TRBV3-1/TRBV3-2	TRBJ1-1	TGTGCCAGCCAGAACAGGGGCATGAACACTGAAGCTTTCTTT	CASQNRGMNTEAFF
NA	TRBD1	TRBV29-1	TRBJ1-2	TGCAGCGTTGTGCTGTGGGACAGGGGGGACTATGGCTACACCTTC	CSVVLWDRGDYGYTF
NA	TRBD1	TRBV7-2	TRBJ1-2	TGTGCCAGCAGCTCGGCCACAGGGGCATCTAACTATGGCTACACCTTC	CASSSATGASNYGYTF
once	TRBD1	TRBV4-1	TRBJ1-1	TGCGCCAGCAGCCTCACAGAGGCAGGGGGCTTCGAAACTGAAGCTTTCTTT	CASSLTEAGGFETEAFF
NA	TRBD1	TRBV7-2	TRBJ2-7	TGTGCCAGCAGCTCGGGACAGGGGGCTAACGAGCAGTACTTC	CASSSGQGANEQYF
few	TRBD1	TRBV27	TRBJ1-1	TGTGCCAGCAGTACAGGGGGCAAAGCTTTCTTT	CASSTGGKAFF
NA	TRBD2	TRBV14	TRBJ2-1	TGTGCCAGCAGCCAAGAATGGGGAGGGGTAGCGGGAGGCCTCAATGAGCAGTTCTTC	CASSQEWGGVAGGLNEQFF
NA	NA	TRBV7-2	TRBJ2-7	TGTGCCAGCAGCTTAGCGATGGATCCAGGCGAGCAGTACTTC	CASSLAMDPGEQYF
NA	NA	TRBV27	TRBJ2-5	TGTGCCAGCAGTTTATATCGACTTGGGGAGACCCAGTACTTC	CASSLYRLGETQYF
NA	NA	TRBV27	TRBJ2-5	TGTGCCAGCAGTTTACTGGGCGAGACCCAGTACTTC	CASSLLGETQYF
NA	TRBD1	TRBV27	TRBJ2-4	TGTGCCAGCAGTACAGGGGAGTTCTTAAACATTCAGTACTTC	CASSTGEFLNIQYF
NA	TRBD2	TRBV29-1	TRBJ2-1	TGCAGCCTCGAGCGGGGGGGCAATGAGCAGTTCTTC	CSLERGGNEQFF
NA	TRBD1	TRBV30	TRBJ2-3	TGTGCCCGTGACAGGGGGCAGTACACAGATACGCAGTATTTT	CARDRGQYTDTQYF
NA	TRBD1	TRBV19	TRBJ1-1	TGTGCCAGTATGAGTCGGACAGGGGGCGCAGGCACTGAAGCTTTCTTT	CASMSRTGGAGTEAFF
NA	TRBD2	TRBV5-4	TRBJ2-5	TGTGCCAGCAGCTTGGCCGGGACTAGCGGGGTGGGTCGGGAGACCCAGTACTTC	CASSLAGTSGVGRETQYF
NA	TRBD1	TRBV28	TRBJ1-4	TGTGCCAGCAGCTCCCCGGGACAGGGAAGGATAAAACTGTTTTTT	CASSSPGQGRIKLFF
NA	NA	TRBV2	TRBJ2-2	TGTGCCAGCAGACGAACCCAGGGGGGCGGGGCCGGGGAGCTGTTTTTT	CASRRTQGGGAGELFF
NA	NA	TRBV28	TRBJ1-1	TGTGCCAGCAGTTCAGCGGGGGGGCTCCTTCCTGAAGCTTTCTTT	CASSSAGGLLPEAFF
few	NA	TRBV9	TRBJ2-3	TGTGCCAGCAGCGGAACGAACTCGGGTACGCAGTATTTT	CASSGTNSGTQYF
few	NA	TRBV4-2	TRBJ1-2	TGTGCCAGCAGCCAAACAACCCACAGGGTTTCTGACTATGGCTACACCTTC	CASSQTTHRVSDYGYTF
NA	NA	TRBV5-4	TRBJ1-2	TGTGCCAGCAGCTTGGGATCAGGGCCTATACAAAACTATGGCTACACCTTC	CASSLGSGPIQNYGYTF
NA	NA	TRBV4-1	TRBJ1-1	TGCGCCAGCAGCCAAGATAGAGGGGGGAACACTGAAGCTTTCTTT	CASSQDRGGNTEAFF
once	NA	TRBV28	TRBJ1-5	TGTGCCAGCAGTTTTCCCCCGAGGTCCATTCAGCCCCAGCATTTT	CASSFPPRSIQPQHF
NA	TRBD1	TRBV6-5	TRBJ1-5	TGTGCCAACGGACAGGGGATGAATCCCCAGCATTTT	CANGQGMNPQHF
NA	NA	TRBV12-3/TRBV12-4	TRBJ1-2	TGTGCCAGCAGTTTCGTGTCAGGCCTAGGCTACACCTTC	CASSFVSGLGYTF
NA	NA	TRBV11-2	TRBJ2-3	TGTGCCAGCAGCTCCAACAGGGTGGCCACAGATACGCAGTATTTT	CASSSNRVATDTQYF
NA	TRBD1	TRBV7-9	TRBJ1-4	TGTGCCAGCAGCTCGGGACAGGGTTATGAAAAACTGTTTTTT	CASSSGQGYEKLFF
NA	TRBD2	TRBV3-1/TRBV3-2	TRBJ2-7	TGTGCCAGCAGCCGGGGGACTAGCGAGCCACCTAGGGAGCAGTACTTC	CASSRGTSEPPREQYF
NA	NA	TRBV6-1	TRBJ2-1	TGTGCCAGCAGTGAATCTTTGAAGCGAGATGAGCAGTTCTTC	CASSESLKRDEQFF
NA	NA	TRBV5-6	TRBJ2-1	TGTGCCAGCAGCCTTACCCAGGGCAGCCTGAACAATGAGCAGTTCTTC	CASSLTQGSLNNEQFF
NA	NA	TRBV11-2	TRBJ2-5	TGTGCCAGCAACTACCCGGAGATCGAGACCCAGTACTTC	CASNYPEIETQYF
NA	NA	TRBV4-1	TRBJ1-3	TGCGCCAGCAGCCAAGATGGGGAGCGCTACTCTGGAAACACCATATATTTT	CASSQDGERYSGNTIYF
NA	TRBD2	TRBV7-9	TRBJ2-3	TGTGCCAGCAGCCCCGAACCGGGACTAGCGGGAGGCGGCACAGATACGCAGTATTTT	CASSPEPGLAGGGTDTQYF